This paragraph reports one T cell receptor beta chain. The sample originates from a study of T cell changes during pregnancy in multiple sclerosis. Here immunoSEQ multiplex PCR was the method, and the copy in TCRdb shows in-frame clones only, minus some. The top ten clones hold 0.3% to 0.45% of a sample with approximately 45,000 clones, about 91% of them seen once. The source material was CD4+ T cells from peripheral blood mononuclear cells, sampled in the second trimester of pregnancy. This sequence originates from a female donor in good health, enrolled as a control in a pregnancy study.

As DNA, the CDR3 is TGTGCCAGCAGTGACGGACTAGCGAACACAGATACGCAGTATTTT. Its protein is CASSDGLANTDTQYF. The gene calls are TRBV6-1 and TRBJ2-3; 9 bases agree with TRBD2. Germline V gene lookup returns CDR1 MNHNS and CDR2 SASEGT. This CDR3 has 15 residues. The ends lost 3 bases at V and 2 bases at J; junction bases unmatched: 3.